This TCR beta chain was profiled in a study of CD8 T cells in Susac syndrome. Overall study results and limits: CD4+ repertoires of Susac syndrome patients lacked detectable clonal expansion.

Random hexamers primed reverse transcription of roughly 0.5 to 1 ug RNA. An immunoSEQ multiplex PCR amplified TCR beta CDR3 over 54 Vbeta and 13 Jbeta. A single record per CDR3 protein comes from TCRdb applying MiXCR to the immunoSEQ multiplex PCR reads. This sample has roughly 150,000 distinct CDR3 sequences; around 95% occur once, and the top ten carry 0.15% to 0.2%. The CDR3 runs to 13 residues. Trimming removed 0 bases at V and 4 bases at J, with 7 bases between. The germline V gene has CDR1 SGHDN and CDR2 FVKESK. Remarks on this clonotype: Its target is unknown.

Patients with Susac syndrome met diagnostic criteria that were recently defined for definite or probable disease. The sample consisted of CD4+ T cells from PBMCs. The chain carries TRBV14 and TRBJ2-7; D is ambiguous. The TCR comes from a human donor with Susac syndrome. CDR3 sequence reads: CASSQDRKYEQYF. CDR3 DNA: TGTGCCAGCAGCCAAGACAGGAAGTACGAGCAGTACTTC.